Below are 17 T cell receptor beta chains sequenced from a single sample in a study of shared clonotypes between healthy human individuals. Assay: immunoSEQ multiplex PCR; the TCRdb copy retains only in-frame clones and omits some. The sample has some 1 million clones; around 75% are singletons. Specimen: memory CD4+ T cells sorted from blood. Subset here: CD45RA-negative fraction. These TCRs come from a young man in good health.

This chain links TRBV28 with TRBJ1-5; D possibly corresponds to TRBD1 (5 bases). From germline, CDR1 is MDHEN and CDR2 SYDVKM. V was shortened by 6 bases and J by 3 bases, with 21 bases between the two germline ends. This CDR3 contains 17 residues. This chain's CDR3 is CASRTTRRQLYNQPQHF. CDR3 sequence (DNA): TGTGCCAGCAGAACCACTCGTCGACAGCTATACAATCAGCCCCAGCATTTT. Based on the CDR3 plus reference TRBV28 and TRBJ1-5, the full variable domain is DVKVTQSSRYLVKRTGEKVFLECVQDMDHENMFWYRQDPGLGLRLIYFSYDVKMKEKGDIPEGYSVSREKKERFSLILESASTNQTSMYLCASRTTRRQLYNQPQHFGDGTRLSIL.

The chain is built from TRBV5-5 and TRBJ1-1, with 10 bases aligning to TRBD1. The CDR3 extends over 14 amino acids. Per germline, CDR1 SGHKS and CDR2 YYEKEE (reference sequence). V lost 5 bases, J lost 3 bases, and 4 bases stayed unmatched. CDR3 in DNA: TGTGCCAGCAGATGGACAGGGGGGGACACTGAAGCTTTCTTT. This encodes CASRWTGGDTEAFF.

The gene calls are TRBV2 and TRBJ2-2, with a tentative D call TRBD1 (5 bases). Germline V lookup: CDR1 SNHLY, CDR2 FYNNEI. This CDR3 contains 16 residues. The V end was cut by 2 bases, the J end by 1 base, with 11 bases between. This CDR3 reads CASSEMGRGNTGELFF. CDR3 DNA: TGTGCCAGCAGTGAAATGGGGCGAGGGAACACCGGGGAGCTGTTTTTT.

This clone appeared a single time. This chain connects TRBV4-2 to TRBJ1-3, with TRBD1 identical over 8 bases. The germline CDR1 and CDR2 sequences are LGHNA and YNFKEQ. The CDR3 consists of 16 residues. J gave up 7 bases and V 4 bases, and 12 bases lay outside the gene matches. CDR3 in DNA: TGTGCCAGCAGCCTCGGGGGACAGGCCGGTGGGAACACCATATATTTT. Protein: CASSLGGQAGGNTIYF.

The chain carries TRBV7-8 and TRBJ1-1; D might be TRBD1 (6 bases). Germline assignment: CDR1 SGHVS and CDR2 FQNEAQ. CDR3 length: 13 amino acids. The V end lost 2 bases, the J end lost 7 bases, and 11 bases lay between the germline ends. The CDR3 here is CASSLWDKGEAFF. The CDR3 DNA reads as TGTGCCAGCAGCTTATGGGACAAAGGTGAAGCTTTCTTT.

This clone was picked up a small number of times. This chain connects TRBV10-1 to TRBJ1-6; D remains ambiguous. The CDR3 spans 14 residues. V shed 7 bases and J shed 9 bases, with 16 bases lying between them. From germline, CDR1 is WNHNN and CDR2 SYGVQD (reference sequence). CDR3 loop: CASTAGSPGSPLHF. CDR3 DNA sequence: TGCGCCAGCACCGCGGGGAGTCCAGGTTCACCCCTCCACTTT.

In nucleotides, the CDR3 is TGTGCCAGCAGCGGTTGGGGGGCGGGAGAAAAACTGTTTTTT. Translating gives CASSGWGAGEKLFF. The chain employs TRBV2 and TRBJ1-4; the D gene is possibly TRBD1 (6 bases). Per the germline V gene, CDR1 is SNHLY and CDR2 is FYNNEI. The CDR3 runs 14 residues. Trimming stripped 6 bases from V and 8 bases from J, with 16 bases between.

This chain connects TRBV10-3 to TRBJ1-1; D call uncertain. The V end lost 11 bases, the J end lost 3 bases, and 16 bases lay between the germline ends. There are 13 residues in the CDR3. Germline lookup yields CDR1 ENHRY and CDR2 SYGVKD. CDR3 in amino acids: CASRPLRDTEAFF. DNA for the CDR3: TGTGCCTCCCGACCGTTGCGGGACACTGAAGCTTTCTTT.

The chain uses TRBV11-1 and TRBJ2-5, with D possibly being TRBD1 (5 bases). The V and J ends lost 0 bases and 2 bases respectively, with 13 bases between them. The length of the CDR3 is 16 residues. CDR1 and CDR2 from the germline V gene are SGHAT and FQDESV (reference sequence). The CDR3 nucleotides are TGTGCCAGCAGCTTAGCGGGGCGTATAGGACAAGAGACCCAGTACTTC. It specifies CASSLAGRIGQETQYF.

The chain carries TRBV29-1 and TRBJ2-1; 14 nucleotides line up with TRBD2. The J segment lost 0 bases and the V segment lost 6 bases, leaving 4 bases of the junction unmatched. Germline V gene sequence: CDR1 SQVTM, CDR2 ANQGSEA. This CDR3 has 16 amino acids. The CDR3 nucleotides are TGCAGCGTGGTTGGGACTAGCGGGAGCTCCTACAATGAGCAGTTCTTC. It encodes CSVVGTSGSSYNEQFF.

The genes are TRBV7-2 and TRBJ2-1, with D tentatively TRBD1 or TRBD2 (5 bases each). The CDR3 sequence is 16 residues long. V gave up 3 bases and J gave up 2 bases, with 14 bases separating them. Looked up from germline, CDR1 is SGHTA and CDR2 is FQGNSA. The CDR3 DNA follows: TGTGCCAGCAGCTTTTCCGGGACCGCAACCTACAATGAGCAGTTCTTC. Its protein is CASSFSGTATYNEQFF.

The chain combines TRBV30 with TRBJ2-7; 9 bases fit TRBD2. The CDR3 loop spans 13 amino acids. Germline CDR1 reads GTSNPN; CDR2 reads SVGIG (reference sequence). V shed 3 bases, J shed 5 bases, and the junction held 5 bases outside the gene matches. The CDR3 region is CAWSGLAGNEQYF. The CDR3 DNA reads TGTGCCTGGAGCGGTCTAGCGGGAAACGAGCAGTACTTC. Based on the CDR3 plus reference TRBV30 and TRBJ2-7, the full variable domain is SQTIHQWPATLVQPVGSPLSLECTVEGTSNPNLYWYRQAAGRGLQLLFYSVGIGQISSEVPQNLSASRPQDRQFILSSKKLLLSDSGFYLCAWSGLAGNEQYFGPGTRLTVT.

V gene TRBV6-5 combines with J gene TRBJ2-7; 7 bases map to TRBD2. V was pared by 4 bases and J by 3 bases, with 12 bases of the junction left unmatched. Germline V gene sequence: CDR1 MNHEY, CDR2 SVGAGI. The CDR3 contains 16 residues. The CDR3 spells CASSSDPRDYLYEQYF. The CDR3 DNA sequence: TGTGCCAGCAGTTCGGACCCCCGGGACTACCTCTACGAGCAGTACTTC.

This clone was recorded once. J is TRBJ2-7 and V is TRBV5-6; TRBD2 aligns across 7 bases. The CDR3 covers 16 residues. J gave up 2 bases and V 5 bases, and 13 bases lay outside the gene matches. Germline V gene sequence: CDR1 SGHDT, CDR2 YYEEEE. CDR3 amino acids: CASSPTGTILTYEQYF. The CDR3 region has the DNA TGTGCCAGCAGTCCCACGGGGACTATTCTGACCTACGAGCAGTACTTC.

CDR3: CASSYTRAANTEAFF. The CDR3 DNA reads as TGTGCCAGCAGTTACACTCGTGCAGCGAACACTGAAGCTTTCTTT. The rearrangement joins TRBV6-5 to TRBJ1-1; D ambiguous. The CDR3 covers 15 residues. Germline CDR1 and CDR2: MNHEY and SVGAGI. Trimming removed 2 bases at V and 1 base at J, with 11 bases between.

J is TRBJ2-2 and V is TRBV29-1; D ambiguous. Germline CDR1 SQVTM, CDR2 ANQGSEA. The CDR3 covers 12 residues. V lost 8 bases and J lost 7, with 14 bases in between. The CDR3 spells CSSKDGYGELFF. CDR3 bases: TGCAGCTCGAAAGACGGGTACGGGGAGCTGTTTTTT.

The J gene is TRBJ1-3, the V gene TRBV30; unclear D gene. This CDR3 region has 14 residues. The germline gives CDR1 GTSNPN, CDR2 SVGIG (reference sequence). Trimming left V 0 bases short and J 1 base short, with 7 bases between. The CDR3: CAWSVTTSGNTIYF. DNA for the CDR3: TGTGCCTGGAGTGTCACGACATCTGGAAACACCATATATTTT. The complete variable domain, with remaining parts taken from reference TRBV30 and TRBJ1-3, reads SQTIHQWPATLVQPVGSPLSLECTVEGTSNPNLYWYRQAAGRGLQLLFYSVGIGQISSEVPQNLSASRPQDRQFILSSKKLLLSDSGFYLCAWSVTTSGNTIYFGEGSWLTVV.